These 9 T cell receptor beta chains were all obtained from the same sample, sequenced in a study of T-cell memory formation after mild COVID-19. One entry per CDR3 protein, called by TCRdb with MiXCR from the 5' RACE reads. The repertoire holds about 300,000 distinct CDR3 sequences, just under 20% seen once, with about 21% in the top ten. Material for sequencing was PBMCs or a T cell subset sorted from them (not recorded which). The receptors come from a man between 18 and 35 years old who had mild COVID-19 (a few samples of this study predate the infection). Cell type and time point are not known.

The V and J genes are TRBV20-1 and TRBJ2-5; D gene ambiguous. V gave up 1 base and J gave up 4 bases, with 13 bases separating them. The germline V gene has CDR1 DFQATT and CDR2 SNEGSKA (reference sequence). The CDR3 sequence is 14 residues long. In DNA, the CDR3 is TGCAGTGCTAGAGTGCCGGGTACGGGAGAGACCCAGTACTTC. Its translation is CSARVPGTGETQYF.

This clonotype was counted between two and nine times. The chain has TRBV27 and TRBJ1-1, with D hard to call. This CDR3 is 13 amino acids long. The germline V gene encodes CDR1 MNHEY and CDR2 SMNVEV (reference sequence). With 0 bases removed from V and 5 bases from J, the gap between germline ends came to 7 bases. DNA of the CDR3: TGTGCCAGCAGTTTATCGACGGGTACTGAAGCTTTCTTT. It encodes CASSLSTGTEAFF.

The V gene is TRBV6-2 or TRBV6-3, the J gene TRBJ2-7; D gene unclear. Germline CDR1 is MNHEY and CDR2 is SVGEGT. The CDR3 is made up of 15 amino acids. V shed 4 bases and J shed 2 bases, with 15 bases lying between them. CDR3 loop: CASSFSSQNPYEQYV. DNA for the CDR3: TGTGCCAGCAGTTTCTCGTCCCAGAATCCCTACGAGCAGTACGTC.

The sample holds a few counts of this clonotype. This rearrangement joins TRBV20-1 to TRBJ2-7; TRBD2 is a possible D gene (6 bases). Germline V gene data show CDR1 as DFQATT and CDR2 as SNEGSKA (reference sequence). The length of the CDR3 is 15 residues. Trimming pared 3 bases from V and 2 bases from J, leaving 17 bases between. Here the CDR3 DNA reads TGCAGTGCTAGTGGCGGGGCGACAAGAACCTACGAGCAGTACTTC. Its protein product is CSASGGATRTYEQYF.

The CDR3 here is CSVYDIPGQPNNEQFF. The CDR3 nucleotides read TGCAGCGTTTACGACATCCCCGGACAACCCAACAATGAGCAGTTCTTC. The chain employs TRBV29-1 and TRBJ2-1, with a tentative D call TRBD1 (5 bases). Looked up from germline, CDR1 is SQVTM and CDR2 is ANQGSEA. The V gene lost 5 bases and the J gene lost 5 bases, with 22 bases spanning the gap. The CDR3 has 16 amino acids.

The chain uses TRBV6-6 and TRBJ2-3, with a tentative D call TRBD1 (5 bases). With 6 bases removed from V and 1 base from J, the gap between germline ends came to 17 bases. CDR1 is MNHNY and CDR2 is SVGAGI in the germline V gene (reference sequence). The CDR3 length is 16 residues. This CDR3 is CASRPLIGVGTDTQYF. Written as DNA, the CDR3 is TGTGCCAGCAGGCCTCTCATAGGGGTCGGCACAGATACGCAGTATTTT.

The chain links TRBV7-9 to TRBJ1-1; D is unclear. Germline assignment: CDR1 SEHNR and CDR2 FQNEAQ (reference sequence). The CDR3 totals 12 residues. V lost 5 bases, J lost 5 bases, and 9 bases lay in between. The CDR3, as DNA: TGTGCCAGCAGCCCCGTCGGAACTGAAGCTTTCTTT. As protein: CASSPVGTEAFF.

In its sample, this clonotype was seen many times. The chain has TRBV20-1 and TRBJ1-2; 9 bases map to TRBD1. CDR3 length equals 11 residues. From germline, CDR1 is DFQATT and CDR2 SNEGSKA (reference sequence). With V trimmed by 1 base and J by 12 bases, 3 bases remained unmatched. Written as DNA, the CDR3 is TGCAGTGCTAGAGGACAGGGGGATGACACCTTC. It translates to CSARGQGDDTF.

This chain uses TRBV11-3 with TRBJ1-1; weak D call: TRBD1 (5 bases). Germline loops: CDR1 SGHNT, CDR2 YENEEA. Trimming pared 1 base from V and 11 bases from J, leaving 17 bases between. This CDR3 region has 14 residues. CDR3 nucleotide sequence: TGTGCCAGCAGCTTAGGCGCTCGGGGGGACTCCGCTTTCTTT. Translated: CASSLGARGDSAFF.